The 9 T cell receptor beta chains reported below all come from one sample, sequenced in a study of T cell responses to AZD1222 COVID-19 vaccine. Libraries were prepared by immunoSEQ multiplex PCR; TCRdb keeps only in-frame clonotypes and omits some of them. The repertoire has under 150,000 clones, approximately 93% of them found once; the top ten carry 2.5% to 3.5%. The sequenced sample was peripheral blood, obtained on day 0 of AZD1222 vaccination. Receptor source: an adult in good health.

The chain has TRBV28 and TRBJ1-4, with D uncertain. The CDR3 totals 16 residues. Trimming removed 3 bases from V and 0 bases from J, with 11 bases in between. Germline values: CDR1 MDHEN, CDR2 SYDVKM. The CDR3 nucleotides read TGTGCCAGCAGTTTTTCGGGTGTTGCAACTAATGAAAAACTGTTTTTT. Translating it yields CASSFSGVATNEKLFF.

V gene TRBV29-1 combines with J gene TRBJ2-4; 9 bases match TRBD2. The CDR3 consists of 13 residues. Per germline, CDR1 SQVTM and CDR2 ANQGSEA. J lost 7 bases, V lost 3 bases, and 4 bases had no gene match. The CDR3 DNA reads as TGCAGCGTTGAGAGACTAGCGGAGAACATTCAGTACTTC. As protein: CSVERLAENIQYF.

This sequence joins TRBV6-5 and TRBJ1-1, with D perhaps TRBD1 (5 bases). CDR1 MNHEY and CDR2 SVGAGI come from the germline V gene. The CDR3 has 15 amino acids. V was trimmed by 6 bases and J by 0 bases, leaving 14 bases between them. DNA for the CDR3: TGTGCCAGCAGGCCCTGGGGGGTCATGAACACTGAAGCTTTCTTT. Residues: CASRPWGVMNTEAFF.

The CDR3 nucleotides are TGTGCCATCACTGTAGGACAGGGGGAGACCCAGTACTTC. Protein sequence: CAITVGQGETQYF. This chain links TRBV10-3 with TRBJ2-5; 9 positions agree with TRBD1. Germline V gene lookup returns CDR1 ENHRY and CDR2 SYGVKD. The trim removed 7 bases at V and 5 bases at J, leaving 5 bases unmatched. This CDR3 region has 13 residues.

The genes are TRBV10-3 and TRBJ1-1, with D tentatively TRBD1 (5 bases). The CDR3 runs to 16 residues. Germline CDR1 ENHRY, CDR2 SYGVKD. Trimming pared 3 bases from V and 1 base from J, leaving 15 bases between. CDR3 sequence (DNA): TGTGCCATCAGTGATTCAGGGAGGAAGAAGAACACTGAAGCTTTCTTT. This codes for CAISDSGRKKNTEAFF.

The chain joins TRBV9 to TRBJ2-3, with TRBD2 identical over 10 bases. The CDR3 spans 14 residues. Looked up from germline, CDR1 is SGDLS and CDR2 is YYNGEE. The junction had 2 bases not matched to a gene; V was cut back by 0 bases and J by 7 bases. The CDR3 DNA follows: TGTGCCAGCAGCGTAGCTAGCGGGAGAAATACGCAGTATTTT. This translates into CASSVASGRNTQYF.

This clone came up once. V and J are TRBV18 and TRBJ2-1; the D is unclear. CDR3 length equals 14 residues. Trimming shortened V by 4 bases and J by 6 bases, and 13 bases separated the two germline ends. The germline CDR1 and CDR2 sequences are KGHSH and LQKENI. The DNA of the CDR3 is TGTGCCAGCTCACTCCCCGGACCCTTCAATGAGCAGTTCTTC. Translating it yields CASSLPGPFNEQFF.

This rearrangement joins TRBV7-9 to TRBJ2-5; unclear D gene. V was trimmed by 2 bases and J by 4 bases, leaving 5 bases between them. This CDR3 contains 12 residues. Germline values: CDR1 SEHNR, CDR2 FQNEAQ (reference sequence). In nucleotides, the CDR3 is TGTGCCAGCAGCTTACTGGGAGAGACCCAGTACTTC. Translating it yields CASSLLGETQYF.

This rearrangement joins TRBV19 to TRBJ2-7; TRBD1 matches at 8 bases. Germline loops: CDR1 LNHDA, CDR2 SQIVND (reference sequence). With 9 bases clipped from V and 6 bases from J, the junction kept 16 bases outside the gene matches. CDR3 length: 15 residues. CDR3 loop: CASRYAGTGLAEQYF. CDR3 nucleotides: TGTGCCAGCAGATATGCTGGGACAGGATTGGCCGAGCAGTACTTC.